A selection of T cell receptor beta chains follows, all from one sample in a study of blood T cell repertoires in COVID-19. Clones were sequenced by immunoSEQ multiplex PCR, and TCRdb holds only the in-frame ones, with some missing. The sample lists approximately 290,000 clones, approximately 90% occurring once. The sequenced sample was peripheral blood. Receptors originate from a woman in her 30s with COVID-19, enrolled during active disease. Each CDR3 is given with its conserved first and last residue. The D gene is left open where the match is weak. Only part of the rows carry a size: once, few, many, or a class if the clone is expanded.

TRBV2	NA	NA	TRBJ2-2	CASRVAANTGELFF	TGTGCCAGCAGGGTAGCGGCCAACACCGGGGAGCTGTTTTTT
TRBV30	TRBD1	NA	TRBJ1-5	CAWEQGNNQPQHF	TGTGCCTGGGAACAGGGGAACAATCAGCCCCAGCATTTT
TRBV7-9	TRBD1	few	TRBJ2-2	CASSWDRGDLDGELFF	TGTGCCAGCAGCTGGGACAGGGGAGATTTGGACGGGGAGCTGTTTTTT
TRBV13	TRBD1	NA	TRBJ2-3	CASSSSSPGQGTDTQYF	TGTGCCAGCAGTTCAAGTAGTCCGGGACAGGGGACAGATACGCAGTATTTT
TRBV24-1	TRBD2	NA	TRBJ2-4	CATRNRLAGENIQYF	TGTGCCACCAGAAATAGACTAGCGGGAGAAAACATTCAGTACTTC
TRBV19	TRBD2	NA	TRBJ2-1	CASSIDRREGSYNEQFF	TGTGCCAGTAGTATAGATCGGCGGGAGGGTTCCTACAATGAGCAGTTCTTC
TRBV19	NA	NA	TRBJ1-5	CASSQGNQPQHF	TGTGCCAGTAGTCAGGGGAATCAGCCCCAGCATTTT
TRBV4-1	TRBD1	NA	TRBJ1-2	CASSQSGQGNYGYTF	TGCGCCAGCAGCCAATCGGGACAGGGGAACTATGGCTACACCTTC
TRBV7-2	NA	NA	TRBJ2-2	CASSSGVSNTGELFF	TGTGCCAGCAGCTCAGGGGTCTCTAACACCGGGGAGCTGTTTTTT
TRBV19	TRBD1	NA	TRBJ2-7	CASSSMTGVSYEQYF	TGTGCCAGTAGCAGCATGACAGGGGTATCCTACGAGCAGTACTTC
TRBV19	TRBD2	NA	TRBJ2-1	CATLLAGTSDNEQFF	TGTGCCACACTGCTAGCCGGGACTAGTGACAATGAGCAGTTCTTC
TRBV13	NA	NA	TRBJ2-7	CASSLRTWIPGTGGGYEQYF	TGTGCCAGCAGCCTAAGAACATGGATACCGGGGACAGGCGGGGGCTACGAGCAGTACTTC
TRBV6-5	NA	NA	TRBJ1-1	CASSDGGIPSEAFF	TGTGCCAGCAGCGACGGAGGGATTCCCTCTGAAGCTTTCTTT
TRBV19	NA	NA	TRBJ2-2	CASSIASMRVNTGELFF	TGTGCCAGTAGTATAGCGAGTATGCGGGTGAACACCGGGGAGCTGTTTTTT
TRBV5-1	TRBD1	NA	TRBJ2-1	CASADQGAGYNEQFF	TGCGCCAGCGCAGACCAGGGGGCCGGATACAATGAGCAGTTCTTC
TRBV5-4	TRBD2	NA	TRBJ2-3	CASSSGSRTSFVRDTQYF	TGTGCCAGCAGCTCGGGCTCAAGGACTAGCTTCGTGAGAGATACGCAGTATTTT
TRBV27	TRBD2	NA	TRBJ2-1	CASSLSAGAVNEQFF	TGTGCCAGCAGTTTGTCTGCGGGAGCTGTGAATGAGCAGTTCTTC
TRBV5-1	TRBD2	NA	TRBJ2-7	CASSLDGLAGDEQYF	TGCGCCAGCAGCTTGGATGGACTAGCGGGAGACGAGCAGTACTTC
TRBV5-1	TRBD1	NA	TRBJ1-2	CASSLQQGANYGYTF	TGCGCCAGCAGCTTGCAACAGGGGGCTAACTATGGCTACACCTTC
TRBV20-1	NA	NA	TRBJ1-4	CSASNEKLFF	TGCAGTGCCTCTAATGAAAAACTGTTTTTT
TRBV7-2	NA	NA	TRBJ2-1	CASSLMAAYNEQFF	TGTGCCAGCAGCCTTATGGCCGCCTACAATGAGCAGTTCTTC
TRBV6-5	NA	NA	TRBJ2-1	CASCSLANEQFF	TGTGCCAGCTGCTCCCTAGCGAATGAGCAGTTCTTC
TRBV20-1	TRBD2	once	TRBJ2-7	CSGAGAYEQYF	TGCAGTGGGGCGGGAGCCTACGAGCAGTACTTC
TRBV7-3	NA	NA	TRBJ2-1	CASSPYNDNEQFF	TGTGCCAGCAGCCCATACAACGACAATGAGCAGTTCTTC
TRBV6-1	TRBD2	once	TRBJ2-1	CASSETSGRFNEQFF	TGTGCCAGCAGTGAGACTAGCGGGAGGTTCAATGAGCAGTTCTTC
TRBV15	NA	NA	TRBJ1-1	CATSRDTDSTEAFF	TGTGCCACCAGCAGAGATACGGACTCCACTGAAGCTTTCTTT
TRBV3-1/TRBV3-2	NA	NA	TRBJ1-4	CASSPVRGSFEKLFF	TGTGCCAGCAGCCCGGTTAGGGGGAGTTTTGAAAAACTGTTTTTT
TRBV27	TRBD1	NA	TRBJ2-5	CASSLGGDRAQETQYF	TGTGCCAGCAGTTTAGGCGGGGACAGGGCCCAAGAGACCCAGTACTTC
TRBV5-5	NA	NA	TRBJ1-2	CASSFGARRGYTF	TGTGCCAGCAGCTTCGGAGCCCGTAGAGGCTACACCTTC
TRBV11-2	NA	once	TRBJ1-1	CASSLWEGEAFF	TGTGCCAGCAGCTTATGGGAGGGGGAAGCTTTCTTT
TRBV6-4	TRBD2	few	TRBJ2-3	CASSDSAGGPTDTQYF	TGTGCCAGCAGTGACTCTGCGGGAGGGCCAACAGATACGCAGTATTTT
TRBV30	NA	NA	TRBJ2-2	CAWSPGGTGELFF	TGTGCCTGGAGCCCCGGGGGCACCGGGGAGCTGTTTTTT
TRBV7-2	NA	NA	TRBJ1-3	CASSFSLASGNTIYF	TGTGCCAGCAGCTTTTCCCTAGCCTCTGGAAACACCATATATTTT
TRBV7-8	NA	NA	TRBJ2-1	CASSDDRYNEQFF	TGTGCCAGCAGCGATGACAGGTACAATGAGCAGTTCTTC
TRBV30	NA	once	TRBJ1-1	CAWTRGNTEAFF	TGTGCCTGGACCAGGGGGAACACTGAAGCTTTCTTT
TRBV5-8	TRBD1	NA	TRBJ1-3	CASSLTGAGNTIYF	TGTGCCAGCAGCTTGACAGGGGCTGGAAACACCATATATTTT
TRBV28	NA	NA	TRBJ2-7	CASSQITDRDEQYF	TGTGCCAGCAGTCAAATTACCGACAGAGACGAGCAGTACTTC
TRBV27	NA	NA	TRBJ2-7	CASSPRTDISYEQYF	TGTGCCAGCAGTCCGAGGACAGACATTTCCTACGAGCAGTACTTC
TRBV19	TRBD2	NA	TRBJ2-1	CASSIAGVGEQFF	TGTGCCAGTAGTATCGCGGGAGTAGGTGAGCAGTTCTTC
TRBV5-1	NA	NA	TRBJ2-2	CASSFQNTGELFF	TGCGCCAGCAGCTTCCAAAACACCGGGGAGCTGTTTTTT
TRBV19	NA	NA	TRBJ2-2	CASSLRERLPGELFF	TGTGCCAGTAGTTTACGGGAGAGACTTCCCGGGGAGCTGTTTTTT
TRBV4-2	TRBD1	NA	TRBJ1-4	CASSQSDRGAKEKLFF	TGTGCCAGCAGCCAATCCGACAGGGGAGCGAAGGAAAAACTGTTTTTT
TRBV19	TRBD1	once	TRBJ1-1	CATRDRGKTEAFF	TGTGCGACTCGGGACAGGGGAAAAACTGAAGCTTTCTTT
TRBV6-5	TRBD2	NA	TRBJ2-1	CASRSGRAQMEQFF	TGTGCCAGCAGAAGCGGGAGGGCCCAAATGGAGCAGTTCTTC
TRBV18	NA	NA	TRBJ1-4	CASSQGDSEKLFF	TGTGCCAGCTCACAGGGGGATTCGGAAAAACTGTTTTTT
TRBV7-9	NA	NA	TRBJ1-1	CASSPFLVRGEAFF	TGTGCCAGCAGCCCTTTTCTGGTACGGGGAGAAGCTTTCTTT